Here is one T cell receptor (beta chain) with its context. The data originate from a study of untreated major depressive disorder. TCRdb's table, derived via immunoSEQ multiplex PCR, lists solely in-frame clones and lacks some. The table shows 20,000 to 25,000 clones, with under 90% occurring only once. The CDR3 is 13 residues long. V lost 7 bases and J lost 2, with 10 bases in between. Germline V CDR1 and CDR2: MNHEY, SMNVEV (reference sequence). The sample comprised CD4+ T cells from PBMCs. V gene TRBV27 combines with J gene TRBJ2-3; D is undetermined. The clonotype was recovered from a woman between 40 and 55 years old in good health. CDR3 sequence reads: CASIGRLTDTQYF. The CDR3 DNA is TGTGCCAGCATTGGCCGCCTCACAGATACGCAGTATTTT.